The present entry profiles one T cell receptor (beta chain) with its context. Deletions cut 6 bases from V and 5 bases from J, with 19 bases between. CDR1 is ENHRY and CDR2 is SYGVKD in the germline V gene. This CDR3 is 15 amino acids long. This sample is part of a study of blood T cell repertoires in COVID-19. For the study at large: From the United States, Italy and Spain came samples of acute and convalescent COVID-19. PBMCs, B-cell-depleted T cells, or T cells were the source of the cDNA or gDNA that made up the material.

In the source study's methods: Estimation of nucleated cell counts was performed using reference gene primer amplification. Sequenced by immunoSEQ multiplex PCR; TCRdb stores in-frame clones only, minus some. That table gives V, J and clone size, and the DNA gave D and trimming. The repertoire includes fewer than 65,000 clones, roughly nine tenths of them detected once, and around 10% sits in the top ten. The source of this sequence is a human donor with acute or convalescent COVID-19. The donor label of this sample is uncertain. What was sequenced was peripheral blood. J is TRBJ1-1 and V is TRBV10-3; tentative D call: TRBD1 (6 bases). CDR3 residues: CAIRSGGSDGTEAFF. CDR3 DNA: TGTGCCATCAGGAGTGGGGGCTCTGATGGAACTGAAGCTTTCTTT.